The 18 T cell receptor beta chains given below trace back to one sample, sequenced in a study of blood T cell repertoires in COVID-19. The protocol was immunoSEQ multiplex PCR, while the TCRdb copy is restricted to in-frame clones and leaves out a portion. The data hold about 170,000 clones, with about 83% observed a single time. The source material was peripheral blood. The source of these receptors is a man aged 35-49 years who had recovered from COVID-19.

The chain links TRBV6-5 to TRBJ1-2; no clear D. V lost 2 bases, J lost 7 bases, and 14 bases lay in between. CDR3 length equals 14 residues. The germline V gene encodes CDR1 MNHEY and CDR2 SVGAGI. CDR3 amino acids: CASSYRAGVRGYTF. The DNA for the CDR3 is TGTGCCAGCAGTTACCGCGCCGGTGTGCGTGGCTACACCTTC.

The chain has TRBV11-3 and TRBJ1-2; tentative D call: TRBD1 (6 bases). Looked up from germline, CDR1 is SGHNT and CDR2 is YENEEA. The CDR3 totals 12 residues. Trimming shortened V by 5 bases and J by 7 bases, and 11 bases separated the two germline ends. CDR3 protein: CASSQGSGGYTF. CDR3 nucleotide sequence: TGTGCCAGCAGCCAGGGGAGTGGTGGCTACACCTTC. Based on the CDR3 plus reference TRBV11-3 and TRBJ1-2, the full variable domain is EAGVVQSPRYKIIEKKQPVAFWCNPISGHNTLYWYLQNLGQGPELLIRYENEEAVDDSQLPKDRFSAERLKGVDSTLKIQPAELGDSAVYLCASSQGSGGYTFGSGTRLTVV.

The chain carries TRBV7-2 and TRBJ1-2; the D is unclear. Germline CDR1 SGHTA, CDR2 FQGNSA. Trimming took 5 bases from V and 7 from J, leaving 17 bases between them. The CDR3 is 14 amino acids. This chain's CDR3 is CASSDYLAPGGYTF. CDR3 nucleotides: TGTGCCAGCAGCGACTACCTGGCACCTGGTGGCTACACCTTC.

The chain recombines TRBV5-8 with TRBJ2-7, with 11 bases identical to TRBD2. This CDR3 is built from 14 residues. Trimming at V came to 5 bases and at J to 2 bases, leaving 3 bases not matched to a gene. The germline V gene has CDR1 SGHTS and CDR2 YDEGEE. The chain's CDR3 is CASRPLAGAYEQYF. Written as DNA, the CDR3 is TGTGCCAGCAGGCCACTAGCGGGAGCCTACGAGCAGTACTTC.

The chain links TRBV14 to TRBJ2-3, with D tentatively TRBD1 (6 bases). The CDR3 contains 15 residues. Trimming took 4 bases from V and 5 from J, leaving 16 bases between them. Looked up from germline, CDR1 is SGHDN and CDR2 is FVKESK. The CDR3 region has the DNA TGTGCCAGCAGCCTTGGGACACTAAGGGGAGATACGCAGTATTTT. Translation gives CASSLGTLRGDTQYF.

The chain carries TRBV5-5 and TRBJ2-5; D unclear. The CDR3 sequence is 13 residues long. The germline gives CDR1 SGHKS, CDR2 YYEKEE (reference sequence). Trimming left V 0 bases short and J 3 bases short, with 6 bases between. The CDR3 nucleotides are TGTGCCAGCAGCTTGGGAGGAAAAGAGACCCAGTACTTC. The encoded protein is CASSLGGKETQYF.

The gene calls are TRBV3-1 (or the pseudogene TRBV3-2) and TRBJ2-1; unclear D gene. Deletions cut 0 bases from V and 3 bases from J, with 3 bases between. The CDR3 runs 13 residues. CDR1 is LGHDT, CDR2 YNNKEL, per germline (reference sequence). CDR3 sequence: CASSQDVYNEQFF. CDR3 in DNA: TGTGCCAGCAGCCAAGACGTCTACAATGAGCAGTTCTTC.

This clone occurred a few times. The rearrangement joins TRBV5-4 to TRBJ2-2, with D unresolved. Germline V gene data show CDR1 as SGHNT and CDR2 as YYREEE (reference sequence). This CDR3 is 12 amino acids long. Trimming took off 0 bases at V and 8 bases at J, with 5 bases between the two ends. The CDR3 coding sequence is TGTGCCAGCAGCTTGGCCGAGGGGGAGCTGTTTTTT. It encodes CASSLAEGELFF.

This rearrangement joins TRBV18 to TRBJ1-6, with TRBD1 identical over 8 bases. The CDR3 sequence is 15 residues long. V lost 4 bases, J lost 7 bases, and 6 bases stayed unmatched. Germline V gives CDR1 KGHSH, CDR2 LQKENI. CDR3 sequence: CASSRGQGLNSPLHF. The CDR3 region has the DNA TGTGCCAGCTCACGAGGACAGGGCCTCAATTCACCCCTCCACTTT.

The gene calls are TRBV12-3 or TRBV12-4 and TRBJ2-1; D is perhaps TRBD2 (5 bases). V lost 5 bases and J 12 bases, leaving 11 bases between the germline ends. The CDR3 runs to 11 residues. This chain's CDR3 is CASSTGKGQFF. The CDR3 DNA sequence: TGTGCCAGCAGTACGGGAAAGGGGCAGTTCTTC.

The chain has TRBV5-6 and TRBJ2-2; no clear D gene. The germline V gene encodes CDR1 SGHDT and CDR2 YYEEEE. V lost 3 bases and J 5 bases, leaving 5 bases between the germline ends. The CDR3 extends over 12 amino acids. In DNA form, the CDR3 reads TGTGCCAGCAGCTCGACTACCGGGGAGCTGTTTTTT. Translated: CASSSTTGELFF.

This chain uses TRBV6-6 with TRBJ2-1, with TRBD1 identical over 7 bases. Germline V gene sequence: CDR1 MNHNY, CDR2 SVGAGI (reference sequence). V trimming: 7 bases; J trimming: 7 bases; junction bases outside the gene matches: 13. This CDR3 region has 15 residues. In DNA form, the CDR3 reads TGTGCCAGCACTCCTGGGGACAGACAGATGAATGAGCAGTTCTTC. Translated: CASTPGDRQMNEQFF.

The chain employs TRBV28 and TRBJ2-3; D not certain. This CDR3 region has 13 residues. V was shortened by 3 bases and J by 6 bases, with 10 bases between the two germline ends. Germline CDR1 is MDHEN and CDR2 is SYDVKM. CDR3: CASSFPVVDTQYF. Here the CDR3 DNA reads TGTGCCAGCAGTTTCCCCGTTGTTGATACGCAGTATTTT.

The chain has TRBV24-1 and TRBJ2-1; TRBD1 matches 8 bases. V lost 4 bases and J lost 1; bases outside the gene matches: 5. Germline V lookup: CDR1 KGHDR, CDR2 SFDVKD. This CDR3 region has 16 residues. This CDR3 is CATSDKDRASYNEQFF. DNA for the CDR3: TGTGCCACCAGTGACAAGGACAGGGCGTCCTACAATGAGCAGTTCTTC.

The chain combines TRBV7-9 with TRBJ2-2; 9 bases line up with TRBD2. The CDR3 is made up of 16 amino acids. V was clipped by 5 bases and J by 0 bases; unmatched bases: 4. Germline CDR1 is SEHNR and CDR2 is FQNEAQ (reference sequence). CDR3 sequence reads: CASSPRGGPNTGELFF. The CDR3 coding sequence is TGTGCCAGCAGCCCGCGGGGGGGGCCGAACACCGGGGAGCTGTTTTTT. Drawing the rest from reference TRBV7-9 and TRBJ2-2, the complete variable domain is DTGVSQNPRHKITKRGQNVTFRCDPISEHNRLYWYRQTLGQGPEFLTYFQNEAQLEKSRLLSDRFSAERPKGSFSTLEIQRTEQGDSAMYLCASSPRGGPNTGELFFGEGSRLTVL.

In DNA, the CDR3 is TGTGCCAGCAGAGGGGGACAGCCCTCTGGAAACACCATATATTTT. It codes for CASRGGQPSGNTIYF. This chain connects TRBV28 to TRBJ1-3; 7 nucleotides align to TRBD1. Germline V gives CDR1 MDHEN, CDR2 SYDVKM. The CDR3 is 15 residues long. The V and J ends lost 6 bases and 0 bases, in that order; junction bases with no gene match: 5. The entire variable domain, with the rest obtained from reference TRBV28 and TRBJ1-3, is as follows: DVKVTQSSRYLVKRTGEKVFLECVQDMDHENMFWYRQDPGLGLRLIYFSYDVKMKEKGDIPEGYSVSREKKERFSLILESASTNQTSMYLCASRGGQPSGNTIYFGEGSWLTVV.

The chain joins TRBV4-3 to TRBJ2-7, with D possibly TRBD2 on 6 matching bases. V gave up 0 bases and J gave up 4 bases, with 10 bases separating them. The CDR3 covers 14 residues. Germline V gene lookup returns CDR1 LGHNA and CDR2 YSLEER. The CDR3 DNA sequence: TGCGCCAGCAGCCAAGAACTAGGGAGGTACGAGCAGTACTTC. Translating it yields CASSQELGRYEQYF.

The genes are TRBV28 and TRBJ2-3, with D unclear. With 8 bases removed from V and 1 base from J, the gap between germline ends came to 4 bases. Germline V gene sequence: CDR1 MDHEN, CDR2 SYDVKM. CDR3 length equals 11 residues. CDR3: CASVGTDTQYF. CDR3 DNA sequence: TGTGCCAGCGTAGGCACAGATACGCAGTATTTT. The complete variable domain, with remaining parts taken from reference TRBV28 and TRBJ2-3, reads DVKVTQSSRYLVKRTGEKVFLECVQDMDHENMFWYRQDPGLGLRLIYFSYDVKMKEKGDIPEGYSVSREKKERFSLILESASTNQTSMYLCASVGTDTQYFGPGTRLTVL.